One sample yielded the 32 T cell receptor beta chains listed below, sequenced in a study of T cell repertoires in cytomegalovirus infection. What these receptors recognize is not known. Each CDR3 protein is one row after TCRdb ran MiXCR on the reads. Of approximately 470,000 distinct CDR3 sequences listed, 42% are singletons. This specimen was cultured PBMCs, taken from culture after CMV antigen stimulation. The receptors come from a human donor in good health (CMV status not recorded). Some clones in this sample may be carry-over from other donors' samples.

As for this clonotype: At one boundary the junction diverges from the germline segment, which might be a read error. The CDR3 sequence is CAGSSYPRDSHYEQYF. The CDR3 DNA follows: TGTGCCGGCAGTTCTTACCCCAGGGATTCCCACTACGAGCAGTACTTC. V and J are TRBV6-2 or TRBV6-3 and TRBJ2-7, with TRBD1 as a possible D gene (5 bases). CDR1 is MNHEY, CDR2 SVGEGT, per germline. The CDR3 is 16 residues long.

This clonotype came up a few times. This chain's CDR3 is CASRYPPGDTQYF. Written as DNA, the CDR3 is TGTGCCAGCAGATACCCACCAGGAGATACGCAGTATTTT. The chain has TRBV6-1 and TRBJ2-3; D remains ambiguous. Germline V gene lookup returns CDR1 MNHNS and CDR2 SASEGT. V was pared by 6 bases and J by 5 bases, with 12 bases between. CDR3 size: 13 residues.

This clonotype was seen just once. The V call is TRBV7-2, the J call TRBJ2-4; no definite D call. Deletions cut 2 bases from V and 0 bases from J, with 11 bases between. This CDR3 is built from 16 residues. Germline CDR1 is SGHTA and CDR2 is FQGNSA. This chain's CDR3 is CASSLYSRLAKNIQYF. CDR3 sequence (DNA): TGTGCCAGCAGCTTATACAGTCGCCTAGCCAAAAACATTCAGTACTTC.

The chain employs TRBV20-1 and TRBJ1-2; perhaps TRBD1 as D (5 bases). Germline-derived CDR1 and CDR2 are DFQATT and SNEGSKA (reference sequence). CDR3 size: 15 residues. Trimming cost V 0 bases and J 4 bases, with 15 bases left between them. The CDR3: CSARDGRDGGYGYTF. As DNA, the CDR3 is TGCAGTGCTAGAGATGGACGGGATGGGGGCTATGGCTACACCTTC.

This clonotype turned up a few times. The CDR3 nucleotides are TGTGCCAGCAGCCTAAACCCGCTCACAGATACGCAGTATTTT. Translated, it gives CASSLNPLTDTQYF. The V and J genes are TRBV11-2 and TRBJ2-3; D is unresolved. The CDR3 loop spans 14 amino acids. The germline V and J ends were trimmed by 5 bases and 2 bases, with 11 bases remaining between them. CDR1 is SGHAT, CDR2 FQNNGV, per germline.

This clonotype appeared a few times. This chain links TRBV11-2 with TRBJ2-5; 12 bases line up with TRBD2. The CDR3 runs 16 residues. Germline-derived CDR1 and CDR2 are SGHAT and FQNNGV. J lost 7 bases, V lost 5 bases, and 11 bases had no gene match. CDR3 nucleotide sequence: TGTGCCAGCAGCCTAGCGGGGGGGACAGGTGTGGGGACCCAGTACTTC. Its translation: CASSLAGGTGVGTQYF.

The rearrangement links TRBV27 to TRBJ2-1, with a tentative D call TRBD2 (5 bases). V was pared by 4 bases and J by 7 bases, with 14 bases between. The germline V gene has CDR1 MNHEY and CDR2 SMNVEV (reference sequence). The CDR3 runs to 14 residues. CDR3 loop: CASSYSRSGNEQFF. In DNA, the CDR3 is TGTGCCAGCAGTTACTCAAGGTCGGGGAATGAGCAGTTCTTC.

The chain couples TRBV5-6 to TRBJ1-5; D remains unclear. Trimming stripped 4 bases from V and 9 bases from J, with 14 bases between. The germline gives CDR1 SGHDT, CDR2 YYEEEE. The CDR3 has 13 residues. This CDR3 is CASSPDRNGPQHF. As DNA, the CDR3 is TGTGCCAGCAGCCCCGATCGGAATGGGCCCCAGCATTTT.

Only a few counts were recorded for this clonotype. The J gene is TRBJ2-2, the V gene TRBV7-3, with 7 positions matching TRBD1. Germline V gene lookup returns CDR1 SGHTA and CDR2 FQGTGA. The V segment lost 6 bases and the J segment 3 bases; nucleotides outside the gene matches: 10. This CDR3 has 16 amino acids. CDR3 loop: CASRQTGTAYTGELFF. The CDR3 region has the DNA TGTGCCAGCAGACAGACCGGGACAGCTTACACCGGGGAGCTGTTTTTT.

This clonotype appeared many times. V and J are TRBV7-2 and TRBJ1-5; tentatively, D is TRBD1 (5 bases). Between the trimmed V and J ends, which lost 2 bases and 0 bases, there was a span of 17 bases. The CDR3 spans 18 residues. From germline, CDR1 is SGHTA and CDR2 FQGNSA. The CDR3 DNA follows: TGTGCCAGCAGCTTACAGGGTACCGCGTCCTATAGCAATCAGCCCCAGCATTTT. Translating gives CASSLQGTASYSNQPQHF.

At least ten counts were recorded for this clonotype. The chain employs TRBV7-2 and TRBJ1-2; no definite D call. With 0 bases removed from V and 5 bases from J, the gap between germline ends came to 7 bases. The germline CDR1 and CDR2 sequences are SGHTA and FQGNSA. This CDR3 has 13 residues. The CDR3 sequence: CASSLATAYGYTF. CDR3 sequence (DNA): TGTGCCAGCAGCTTAGCCACAGCATATGGCTACACCTTC.

Regarding this clonotype: This sequence may be a read error, since a much larger clone differs from it by one base. This chain joins TRBV2 and TRBJ2-7; the match to TRBD1 covers 12 bases. The CDR3 runs to 15 residues. Germline loops: CDR1 SNHLY, CDR2 FYNNEI. CDR3 sequence: CASSDGGQGAYEHYF. The CDR3 bases are TGTGCCAGCAGTGATGGGGGACAGGGGGCTTACGAGCATTACTTC.

The CDR3 protein is CASSLSLLAENLWGQFF. Written as DNA, the CDR3 is TGCGCCAGCAGCCTTTCTTTACTAGCGGAGAACCTTTGGGGGCAGTTCTTC. The chain employs TRBV4-1 and TRBJ2-1; 8 nucleotides agree with TRBD2. The CDR3 loop spans 17 amino acids. The V segment lost 4 bases and the J segment 12 bases; nucleotides outside the gene matches: 20. Germline V gene lookup returns CDR1 MGHRA and CDR2 YSYEKL.

This clonotype was detected only a few times. V is TRBV7-9 and J is TRBJ1-3; TRBD1 aligns across 7 bases. V trimming: 2 bases; J trimming: 6 bases; junction bases outside the gene matches: 7. Germline loops: CDR1 SEHNR, CDR2 FQNEAQ (reference sequence). The CDR3 has 15 residues. The CDR3 DNA sequence: TGTGCCAGCAGCTTACACAGGGGCGTTGTAAACACCATATATTTT. This encodes CASSLHRGVVNTIYF. The complete variable domain, with remaining parts taken from reference TRBV7-9 and TRBJ1-3, reads DTGVSQNPRHKITKRGQNVTFRCDPISEHNRLYWYRQTLGQGPEFLTYFQNEAQLEKSRLLSDRFSAERPKGSFSTLEIQRTEQGDSAMYLCASSLHRGVVNTIYFGEGSWLTVV.

J is TRBJ2-1 and V is TRBV5-4; 9 bases are shared with TRBD1. The length of the CDR3 is 16 residues. From germline, CDR1 is SGHNT and CDR2 YYREEE (reference sequence). With V trimmed by 4 bases and J by 2 bases, 7 bases remained unmatched. This CDR3 is CASSGGTGRTYNEQFF. The CDR3, as DNA: TGTGCCAGCAGCGGCGGGACAGGGAGAACCTACAATGAGCAGTTCTTC. Looking up the rest from reference TRBV5-4 and TRBJ2-1 gives the full variable domain: ETGVTQSPTHLIKTRGQQVTLRCSSQSGHNTVSWYQQALGQGPQFIFQYYREEENGRGNFPPRFSGLQFPNYSSELNVNALELDDSALYLCASSGGTGRTYNEQFFGPGTRLTVL.

This clonotype was observed a few times. The chain has TRBV7-8 and TRBJ2-7; D uncertain. V lost 5 bases and J 1 base, leaving 18 bases between the germline ends. The CDR3 sequence is 16 residues long. CDR1 is SGHVS, CDR2 FQNEAQ, per germline. CDR3 bases: TGTGCCAGCAGCCCCTTTTCTCAGGATGTTTCCTACGAGCAGTACTTC. Translated: CASSPFSQDVSYEQYF.

This clonotype was found a few times. The rearrangement links TRBV7-9 to TRBJ2-1; D not resolved. Germline CDR1 reads SEHNR; CDR2 reads FQNEAQ (reference sequence). The germline V and J ends were trimmed by 5 bases and 5 bases, with 10 bases remaining between them. CDR3 size: 13 residues. CDR3 amino acids: CASSPNTDNEQFF. CDR3 bases: TGTGCCAGCAGCCCCAACACCGACAATGAGCAGTTCTTC.

This clonotype has a handful of counts. This chain joins TRBV23-1 and TRBJ2-3; a possible D gene is TRBD1 (6 bases). TRBV23-1 falls under the ORF class, with uncertain function. The CDR3 is 15 residues long. Trimming removed 6 bases from V and 1 base from J, with 14 bases in between. The CDR3 sequence is CASSQDSGGTDTQYF. CDR3 bases: TGCGCCAGCAGCCAGGACAGTGGCGGCACAGATACGCAGTATTTT.

This chain joins TRBV11-2 and TRBJ2-7, with 8 positions matching TRBD1. This CDR3 has 15 residues. Germline trimming cut 4 bases from V and 1 base from J; bases unmatched to any gene: 6. Germline loops: CDR1 SGHAT, CDR2 FQNNGV. The CDR3 DNA reads TGTGCCAGCAGCTCAATTCGGACAGGGTCCTACGAGCAGTACTTC. It yields the protein CASSSIRTGSYEQYF. Filled out from reference TRBV11-2 and TRBJ2-7, the complete variable domain reads EAGVAQSPRYKIIEKRQSVAFWCNPISGHATLYWYQQILGQGPKLLIQFQNNGVVDDSQLPKDRFSAERLKGVDSTLKIQPAKLEDSAVYLCASSSIRTGSYEQYFGPGTRLTVT.

The chain combines TRBV6-5 with TRBJ2-5; D is unclear. CDR3 length equals 14 residues. V was shortened by 2 bases and J by 1 base, with 8 bases between the two germline ends. Germline V gene lookup returns CDR1 MNHEY and CDR2 SVGAGI. The DNA for the CDR3 is TGTGCCAGCAGTTACGGGGTAGGCCAAGAGACCCAGTACTTC. It encodes CASSYGVGQETQYF.

This clonotype was seen only a few times. The chain employs TRBV24-1 and TRBJ2-7; TRBD1 matches at 9 bases. The CDR3 has 14 amino acids. With 10 bases clipped from V and 4 bases from J, the junction kept 10 bases outside the gene matches. CDR1 KGHDR and CDR2 SFDVKD come from the germline V gene. CDR3 residues: CATPTGQGFYEQYF. CDR3 DNA sequence: TGTGCCACGCCGACGGGACAGGGATTTTACGAGCAGTACTTC.

This clonotype came up a few times. This chain joins TRBV5-4 and TRBJ2-1, with a possible D match to TRBD2 (5 bases). The CDR3 contains 12 residues. V lost 0 bases to trimming and J lost 10 bases, with 8 bases between them. Per germline, CDR1 SGHNT and CDR2 YYREEE (reference sequence). The CDR3 protein is CASSLGEREQFF. The DNA for the CDR3 is TGTGCCAGCAGCTTGGGGGAGCGCGAGCAGTTCTTC.

J is TRBJ2-5 and V is TRBV6-2 or TRBV6-3; 12 positions agree with TRBD2. V shed 7 bases, J shed 7 bases, and the junction held 7 bases outside the gene matches. There are 14 residues in the CDR3. CDR1 and CDR2 from the germline V gene are MNHEY and SVGEGT. CDR3: CASMASGGAGTQYF. The CDR3, as DNA: TGTGCCAGCATGGCTAGCGGGGGGGCTGGGACCCAGTACTTC.

This clonotype was counted once. The chain joins TRBV19 to TRBJ2-1, with TRBD2 matching 10 bases. The germline V gene encodes CDR1 LNHDA and CDR2 SQIVND (reference sequence). The V segment lost 10 bases and the J segment 1 base; nucleotides outside the gene matches: 7. The CDR3 loop spans 15 amino acids. CDR3 coding DNA: TGTGCCACCGATCCTAGCGGGAGTTCCTACAATGAGCAGTTCTTC. Its protein product is CATDPSGSSYNEQFF.

This clonotype was recorded many times. V usage is TRBV7-2 and J usage is TRBJ2-4, with 11 nucleotides matching TRBD2. The ends lost 2 bases at V and 5 bases at J; junction bases unmatched: 20. CDR1 is SGHTA, CDR2 FQGNSA, per germline. The CDR3 totals 21 residues. CDR3 DNA: TGTGCCAGCAGCTTATTCTTGGGGACTAGCGGATTTCTTACCAAAGAAAACATTCAGTACTTC. Translated: CASSLFLGTSGFLTKENIQYF.

J is TRBJ2-2 and V is TRBV11-1; the D gene is possibly TRBD1 (5 bases). Germline values: CDR1 SGHAT, CDR2 FQDESV (reference sequence). The CDR3 length is 13 residues. Between the trimmed V and J ends, which lost 4 bases and 6 bases, there was a span of 9 bases. The CDR3 protein is CASSSSGPGELFF. The CDR3 DNA reads as TGTGCCAGCAGCTCGTCAGGGCCCGGGGAGCTGTTTTTT.

The genes are TRBV7-9 and TRBJ1-5, with a tentative D call TRBD1 (6 bases). CDR3 length: 14 amino acids. Germline assignment: CDR1 SEHNR and CDR2 FQNEAQ (reference sequence). Trimming pared 5 bases from V and 5 bases from J, leaving 13 bases between. The CDR3 nucleotides read TGTGCCAGCAGCACTCAGGGGCGGGATCAGCCCCAGCATTTT. Its protein is CASSTQGRDQPQHF.

The chain has TRBV27 and TRBJ1-2; a weak D match, TRBD1 (6 bases). The CDR3 extends over 12 amino acids. CDR1 and CDR2 (germline): MNHEY, SMNVEV (reference sequence). V shed 8 bases and J shed 1 base, with 8 bases lying between them. Here the CDR3 reads CASGGINYGYTF. The CDR3 bases are TGTGCCAGCGGGGGCATTAACTATGGCTACACCTTC.

The genes are TRBV7-8 and TRBJ2-3; the D is unclear. Germline CDR1 and CDR2: SGHVS and FQNEAQ. Trimming took off 2 bases at V and 2 bases at J, with 8 bases between the two ends. The CDR3 spans 14 residues. CDR3 sequence reads: CASSLSRTTDTQYF. The CDR3 bases are TGTGCCAGCAGCTTAAGTCGGACCACAGATACGCAGTATTTT.

V usage is TRBV7-2 and J usage is TRBJ1-3; the match to TRBD1 covers 7 bases. Germline CDR1 and CDR2: SGHTA and FQGNSA. CDR3 length: 15 amino acids. With V trimmed by 5 bases and J by 2 bases, 6 bases remained unmatched. The DNA for the CDR3 is TGTGCCAGCAGCATACAGGGGCCCCCTGGAAACACCATATATTTT. It specifies CASSIQGPPGNTIYF.

This clonotype has more than one count but fewer than ten. The rearrangement links TRBV7-2 to TRBJ2-3; tentatively, D is TRBD1 or TRBD2 (6 bases each). Germline CDR1 is SGHTA and CDR2 is FQGNSA. V shed 10 bases and J shed 11 bases, with 19 bases lying between them. This CDR3 contains 12 residues. CDR3 amino acids: CATTQRRGVQYF. CDR3 nucleotide sequence: TGTGCCACCACACAGAGGAGGGGGGTGCAGTATTTT.

Ten or more counts support this clonotype. The CDR3 loop is CASSAGQGGPEQYF. The CDR3 DNA sequence: TGTGCCAGCAGCGCGGGACAGGGTGGCCCCGAGCAGTACTTC. V gene TRBV7-2 combines with J gene TRBJ2-7; TRBD1 matches 9 bases. CDR1 is SGHTA, CDR2 FQGNSA, per germline. The CDR3 is 14 residues long. After removal of 5 bases from V and 6 bases from J, the junction contained 8 bases not matched to a gene.